A single TCR beta chain is shown here with its context. These data come from a study of blood T cell repertoires in COVID-19. The repertoire was sequenced with immunoSEQ multiplex PCR; TCRdb's copy has only in-frame clones and lacks some. The profile shows 70,000 to 95,000 clones, about 83% of them singletons. Material: peripheral blood. This TCR came from a human donor in a cohort sampled during active COVID-19.

In DNA form, the CDR3 reads TGTGCCAGCAGCCTGCAAATGGGGGCCACTGAAAAACTGTTTTTT. Translating it yields CASSLQMGATEKLFF. This chain links TRBV7-6 with TRBJ1-4, with D perhaps matching TRBD1 (6 bases). The CDR3 extends over 15 amino acids. From germline, CDR1 is SGHVS and CDR2 FNYEAQ. The V end was cut by 5 bases, the J end by 7 bases, with 17 bases between.